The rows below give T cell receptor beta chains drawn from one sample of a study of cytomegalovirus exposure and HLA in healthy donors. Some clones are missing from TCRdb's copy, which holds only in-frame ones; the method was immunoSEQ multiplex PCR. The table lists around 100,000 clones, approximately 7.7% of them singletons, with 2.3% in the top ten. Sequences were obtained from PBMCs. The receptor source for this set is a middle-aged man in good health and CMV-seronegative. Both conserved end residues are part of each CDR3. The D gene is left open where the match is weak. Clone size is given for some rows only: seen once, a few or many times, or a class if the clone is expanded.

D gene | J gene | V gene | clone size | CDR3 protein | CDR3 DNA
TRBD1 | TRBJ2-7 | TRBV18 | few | CASSPGTGGREQYF | TGTGCCAGCTCGCCCGGGACAGGGGGACGCGAGCAGTACTTC
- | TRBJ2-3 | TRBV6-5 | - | CASSYRGYSTDTQYF | TGTGCCAGCAGTTACCGGGGGTACAGCACAGATACGCAGTATTTT
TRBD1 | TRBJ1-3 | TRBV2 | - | CASSEDRPSGNTIYF | TGTGCCAGCAGTGAGGACAGGCCCTCTGGAAACACCATATATTTT
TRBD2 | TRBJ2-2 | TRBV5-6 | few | CASSLPSGPTGELFF | TGTGCCAGCAGCTTGCCTAGCGGCCCCACCGGGGAGCTGTTTTTT
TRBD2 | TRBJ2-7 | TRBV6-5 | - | CASRSGTSGAEQYF | TGTGCCAGCAGATCCGGGACTAGCGGGGCAGAACAGTACTTC
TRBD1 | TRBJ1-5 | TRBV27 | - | CASSLNSGTGQRQPQHF | TGTGCCAGCAGTCTTAACTCCGGGACAGGGCAGAGGCAGCCCCAGCATTTT
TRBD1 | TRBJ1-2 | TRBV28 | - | CASSTWDRGFTF | TGTGCCAGCAGTACCTGGGACAGGGGCTTCACCTTC
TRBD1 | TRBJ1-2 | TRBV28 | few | CASSYLTGAVSSGYTF | TGTGCCAGCAGTTACCTAACAGGGGCCGTTTCGAGTGGCTACACCTTC
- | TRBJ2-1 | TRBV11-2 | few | CASSLGEASNEQFF | TGTGCCAGCAGCTTAGGTGAAGCTTCCAATGAGCAGTTCTTC
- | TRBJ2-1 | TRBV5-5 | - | CASSLAGGEQFF | TGTGCCAGCAGCTTGGCTGGCGGGGAGCAGTTCTTC
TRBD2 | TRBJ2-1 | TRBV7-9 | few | CASSSGSPGAGVPGEQFF | TGTGCCAGCAGCTCCGGGTCCCCCGGAGCGGGGGTTCCGGGTGAGCAGTTCTTC
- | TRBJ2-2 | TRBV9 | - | CASSDRDKYTGELFF | TGTGCCAGCAGCGACCGGGACAAATACACCGGGGAGCTGTTTTTT
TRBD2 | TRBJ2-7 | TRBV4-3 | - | CASSQAQAAGAYEQYF | TGCGCCAGCAGCCAGGCTCAAGCAGCGGGAGCCTACGAGCAGTACTTC
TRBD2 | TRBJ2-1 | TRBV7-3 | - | CASSAATERGDEQFF | TGTGCCAGCAGCGCCGCTACGGAGCGGGGGGATGAGCAGTTCTTC
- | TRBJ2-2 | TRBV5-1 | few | CASSLDRMNTGELFF | TGCGCCAGCAGCTTGGACAGGATGAACACCGGGGAGCTGTTTTTT
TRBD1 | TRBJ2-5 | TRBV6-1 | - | CASSEASGTAGRETQYF | TGTGCCAGCAGTGAAGCCTCCGGGACAGCCGGACGGGAGACCCAGTACTTC
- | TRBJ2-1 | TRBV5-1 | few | CASRGTPGTFNEQFF | TGCGCCAGCAGAGGAACCCCCGGGACTTTCAATGAGCAGTTCTTC
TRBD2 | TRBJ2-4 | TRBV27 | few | CASSWGGGGNIQYF | TGTGCCAGCAGCTGGGGGGGAGGAGGAAACATTCAGTACTTC
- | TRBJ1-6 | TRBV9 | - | CASSVAETGDNSPLHF | TGTGCCAGCAGCGTAGCTGAAACAGGAGATAATTCACCCCTCCACTTT
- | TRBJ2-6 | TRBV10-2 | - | CASMGSSGANVLTF | TGCGCCAGCATGGGGAGCTCTGGGGCCAACGTCCTGACTTTC
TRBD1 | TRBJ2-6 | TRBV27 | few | CASSSGQGTSGANVLTF | TGTGCCAGCAGTTCAGGACAGGGTACCTCTGGGGCCAACGTCCTGACTTTC
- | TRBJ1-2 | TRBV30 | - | CAWSHTNYGYTF | TGTGCCTGGAGTCACACTAACTATGGCTACACCTTC
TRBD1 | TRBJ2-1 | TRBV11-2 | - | CASSKTGGSYNEQFF | TGTGCCAGCAGCAAGACAGGGGGCTCCTACAATGAGCAGTTCTTC
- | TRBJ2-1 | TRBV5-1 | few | CASSLAEQGHEQFF | TGCGCCAGCAGCTTGGCCGAACAGGGTCATGAGCAGTTCTTC
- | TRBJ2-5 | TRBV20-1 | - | CSEGLGETQYF | TGCAGTGAGGGGCTGGGAGAGACCCAGTACTTC
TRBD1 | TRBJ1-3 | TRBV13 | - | CASSLGGTALPGDTIYF | TGTGCCAGCAGCTTAGGTGGGACAGCACTCCCGGGCGACACCATATATTTT
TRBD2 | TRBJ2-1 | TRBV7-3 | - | CASSRASGSYNEQFF | TGTGCCAGCAGCCGTGCTAGCGGTTCCTACAATGAGCAGTTCTTC
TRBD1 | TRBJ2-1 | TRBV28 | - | CASSVEGGIRYEQFF | TGTGCCAGCAGTGTGGAAGGGGGCATTAGGTATGAGCAGTTCTTC
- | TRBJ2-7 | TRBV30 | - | CAWSVQGYEQYF | TGTGCCTGGAGTGTCCAGGGCTACGAGCAGTACTTC
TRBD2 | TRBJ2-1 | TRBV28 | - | CASSFGLAFNEQFF | TGTGCCAGCAGTTTTGGACTAGCGTTCAATGAGCAGTTCTTC
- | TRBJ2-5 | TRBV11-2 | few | CASSLDGRGQETQYF | TGTGCCAGCAGCTTAGATGGAAGGGGACAAGAGACCCAGTACTTC
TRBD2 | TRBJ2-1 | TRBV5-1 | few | CASSREGTSGIDEQFF | TGCGCCAGCAGCCGAGAAGGGACTAGCGGGATCGATGAGCAGTTCTTC
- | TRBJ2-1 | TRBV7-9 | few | CASSSPFGRGANNEQFF | TGTGCCAGCAGCTCTCCCTTCGGTCGGGGGGCCAACAATGAGCAGTTCTTC
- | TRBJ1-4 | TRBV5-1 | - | CASSFGRGATNEKLFF | TGCGCCAGCAGCTTCGGGCGGGGCGCAACTAATGAAAAACTGTTTTTT
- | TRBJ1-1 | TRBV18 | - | CASSPNSMNTEAFF | TGTGCCAGCTCACCAAACAGTATGAACACTGAAGCTTTCTTT
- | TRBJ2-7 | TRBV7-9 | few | CASSSLEVIYEQYF | TGTGCCAGCAGCTCCCTGGAGGTTATCTACGAGCAGTACTTC
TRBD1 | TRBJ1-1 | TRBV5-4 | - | CASSLEQGGNTEAFF | TGTGCCAGCAGCCTCGAACAGGGGGGGAACACTGAAGCTTTCTTT
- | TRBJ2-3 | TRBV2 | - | CASRGDADTQYF | TGTGCCAGCAGGGGAGACGCAGATACGCAGTATTTT
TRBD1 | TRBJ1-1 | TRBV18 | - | CASSPKQGVAEAFF | TGTGCCAGCTCACCAAAACAGGGGGTCGCTGAAGCTTTCTTT
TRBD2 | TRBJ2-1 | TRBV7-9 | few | CASSLASGGGEQFF | TGTGCCAGCAGCTTAGCGTCGGGGGGGGGTGAGCAGTTCTTC
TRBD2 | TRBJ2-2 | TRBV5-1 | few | CASSLTLATYTGELFF | TGCGCCAGCAGCTTGACACTAGCGACTTACACCGGGGAGCTGTTTTTT
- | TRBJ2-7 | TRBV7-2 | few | CASSLWQSYEQYF | TGTGCCAGCAGCTTGTGGCAGTCCTACGAGCAGTACTTC
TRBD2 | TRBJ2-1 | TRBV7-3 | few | CASSLIAGAYNEQFF | TGTGCCAGCAGCTTAATAGCGGGGGCATACAATGAGCAGTTCTTC
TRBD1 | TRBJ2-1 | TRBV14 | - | CASSPGTGPTNEQFF | TGTGCCAGCAGCCCCGGGACAGGACCAACCAATGAGCAGTTCTTC
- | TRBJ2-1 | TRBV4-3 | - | CASSQERVLDEQFF | TGCGCCAGCAGCCAAGAACGGGTTCTTGATGAGCAGTTCTTC
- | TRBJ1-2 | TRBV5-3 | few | CARSVGQTYGYTF | TGTGCCAGAAGCGTCGGACAGACATATGGCTACACCTTC
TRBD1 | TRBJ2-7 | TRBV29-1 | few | CSGPSGQVSSYEQYF | TGCAGCGGACCGTCGGGACAGGTAAGCTCCTACGAGCAGTACTTC
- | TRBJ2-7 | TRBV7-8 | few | CASSLSRIAVAYEQYF | TGTGCCAGCAGCTTATCCCGCATAGCGGTGGCTTACGAGCAGTACTTC
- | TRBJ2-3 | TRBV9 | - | CASSLVGFPADTQYF | TGTGCCAGCAGCCTAGTTGGCTTCCCCGCAGATACGCAGTATTTT
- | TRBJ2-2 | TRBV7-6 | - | CASRTGIGPNTGELFF | TGTGCCAGCAGGACCGGGATCGGACCGAACACCGGGGAGCTGTTTTTT
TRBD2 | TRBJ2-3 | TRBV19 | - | CASSVSGERIDTQYF | TGTGCCAGTAGCGTGAGCGGGGAAAGAATAGATACGCAGTATTTT
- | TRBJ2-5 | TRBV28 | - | CASSFRGVLKTQYF | TGTGCCAGCAGTTTTCGCGGGGTCCTGAAGACCCAGTACTTC
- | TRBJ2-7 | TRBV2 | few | CASSEPQTYEQYF | TGTGCCAGCAGTGAACCTCAGACCTACGAGCAGTACTTC
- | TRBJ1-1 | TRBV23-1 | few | CASSRIRGMNTEAFF | TGCGCCAGCAGTCGAATTAGGGGTATGAACACTGAAGCTTTCTTT
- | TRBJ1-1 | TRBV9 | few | CASSVEGTTLAEAFF | TGTGCCAGCAGCGTAGAAGGGACAACTTTAGCCGAAGCTTTCTTT